This is a list of T cell receptor beta chains from one sample in a study of Graves' ophthalmopathy and Graves' hyperthyroidism. Each CDR3 protein is one row after TCRdb ran MiXCR on the multiplex PCR reads. The sample has some 1.1 million distinct CDR3 sequences; about 36% are singletons. The sample consisted of peripheral blood or thyroid tissue (not recorded which). Receptor source: an adult man with Graves' hyperthyroidism. Each CDR3 is given with its conserved first and last residue. The D gene is left open where the match is weak. The listing skips clone size in some rows; elsewhere it reads once, few, many or a size class.

clone_size j_call d_call v_call cdr3_nt cdr3_aa
many TRBJ1-4 - TRBV20-1 TGCAGTGCTAGAACGGCCGCAACTAATGAAAAACTGTTTTTT CSARTAATNEKLFF
few TRBJ1-4 - TRBV6-6 TGTGCCAGCAGTGAACCCAGGGGCCTTAATGAAAAACTGTTTTTT CASSEPRGLNEKLFF
many TRBJ2-5 TRBD1 TRBV7-7 TGTGCCAGCAGCGATGACAGGGGGATAGGAGAGACCCAGTACTTC CASSDDRGIGETQYF
- TRBJ1-4 TRBD1 TRBV19 TGTGCCAGTACCGAAGGACAGGGGTACATACAGGATGAAAAACTGTTTTTT CASTEGQGYIQDEKLFF
- TRBJ2-7 - TRBV2 TGTGCCAGCAGTGTTGGGATTTTCCTTTCCTACGAGCAGTACTTC CASSVGIFLSYEQYF
- TRBJ2-5 - TRBV20-1 TGCAGTGCTAGTCTTCTAGCTTCGAGGGAGACCCAGTACTTC CSASLLASRETQYF
few TRBJ1-1 - TRBV25-1 TGTGCCAGCAGCGAAATAAGGGGCACTGAAGCTTTCTTT CASSEIRGTEAFF
many TRBJ2-6 - TRBV9 TGTGCCAGCAGCGTAGTTTGGGGCCGCATCTCTGGGGCCAACGTCCTGACTTTC CASSVVWGRISGANVLTF
many TRBJ1-4 - TRBV2 TGTGCCAGCAGTGTAGAAGCAGGGGAATCGTTATATGAAAAACTGTTTTTT CASSVEAGESLYEKLFF
- TRBJ1-5 - TRBV27 TGTGCCAGCAGTGCGATTGAGGGAAATCAGCCCCAGCATTTT CASSAIEGNQPQHF
many TRBJ2-7 - TRBV7-2 TGTGCCAGCAGCCCAAGGACAGAAAGGGCCTACGAGCAGTACTTC CASSPRTERAYEQYF
- TRBJ1-1 - TRBV28 TGTGCCAGCAGTTTCCCGGGGGGTGAAGCTTTCTTT CASSFPGGEAFF
- TRBJ1-2 - TRBV7-2 TGTGCCAGCAGCGTTGAATTGGGGTCCACTGGCTACACCTTC CASSVELGSTGYTF